What follows describes a single T cell receptor beta chain. Its antigen is still unknown. The data originate from a study of shared clonotypes between healthy human individuals. Study information: Per-donor plates numbered three CD4 naive, three CD4 memory, two CD8 naive and one CD8 memory.

Study outcomes and limitations: Clonotype sharing among donors, it was expected, would be affected by sequencing depth.

This CDR3 is built from 13 residues. V shed 5 bases and J shed 3 bases, with 10 bases lying between them. Germline V lookup: CDR1 SEHNR, CDR2 FQNEAQ (reference sequence). Repertoires were generated with immunoSEQ multiplex PCR, while TCRdb's copy carries only in-frame clones and drops some. This table holds around 1.1 million clones, approximately 80% found once. The clonotype comes from a man aged 18 to 30 in good health. Some clones in this sample may be carry-over from other donors' samples. The V call is TRBV7-9, the J call TRBJ1-1; TRBD1 is a possible D gene (6 bases). The sample consisted of memory CD4+ T cells from PBMCs. Noted subset: CD45RA-negative fraction. The chain's CDR3 is CASSAQGYTEAFF. CDR3 sequence (DNA): TGTGCCAGCAGCGCACAGGGCTACACTGAAGCTTTCTTT.